The 27 T cell receptor beta chains below were found in one sample sequenced in a study of T-cell memory formation after mild COVID-19. TCRdb reprocessed the 5' RACE reads via MiXCR and lists one record per CDR3 protein. The sample lists 350,000 to 500,000 distinct CDR3 sequences, 15% to 20% seen once, with 7.5% to 9.5% in the top ten. Sequencing was done on a sample of PBMCs or a T cell subset sorted from them (not recorded which). All receptors derive from an adult woman who had mild COVID-19 (a few samples of this study predate the infection). Cell type and time point are not known.

A few counts support this clonotype. The genes are TRBV9 and TRBJ2-7, with 9 positions matching TRBD2. The germline V gene has CDR1 SGDLS and CDR2 YYNGEE. Trimming removed 0 bases from V and 6 bases from J; junction bases left unmatched: 7. There are 15 residues in the CDR3. CDR3 sequence (DNA): TGTGCCAGCAGCGTAGCTTCGGGACTAGCCACCGAGCAGTACTTC. Its protein is CASSVASGLATEQYF.

In its sample, this clonotype was seen many times. V is TRBV3-1 and J is TRBJ2-7, with a weak D call TRBD2 (6 bases). Trimming removed 1 base from V and 3 bases from J, with 10 bases in between. Germline CDR1 is LGHDT and CDR2 is YNNKEL (reference sequence). This CDR3 comprises 14 residues. The CDR3 sequence: CASSQGDSHYEQYF. DNA of the CDR3: TGTGCCAGCAGCCAAGGGGACTCCCACTACGAGCAGTACTTC.

This clonotype was picked up a small number of times. The chain employs TRBV19 and TRBJ2-1; 8 nucleotides align to TRBD2. Germline CDR1 reads LNHDA; CDR2 reads SQIVND (reference sequence). The CDR3 consists of 15 residues. The J segment lost 5 bases and the V segment lost 5 bases, leaving 8 bases of the junction unmatched. The CDR3 nucleotides are TGTGCCAGTAGTCCTCGGGGGGGCCCGAACAATGAGCAGTTCTTC. Translating gives CASSPRGGPNNEQFF.

The rearrangement joins TRBV7-8 to TRBJ2-7; unclear D gene. Per germline, CDR1 SGHVS and CDR2 FQNEAQ. V lost 0 bases and J 2 bases, leaving 17 bases between the germline ends. The CDR3 covers 17 residues. DNA of the CDR3: TGTGCCAGCAGCTTAGCGAAGAAGGAGTTTTCGACCTACGAGCAGTACTTC. Protein product: CASSLAKKEFSTYEQYF.

This clonotype was observed at least ten times. The chain uses TRBV18 and TRBJ2-3, with D possibly being TRBD2 (5 bases). Per germline, CDR1 KGHSH and CDR2 LQKENI. V was clipped by 2 bases and J by 1 base, with 7 bases between them. The length of the CDR3 is 14 residues. CDR3: CASSPGRGTDTQYF. The DNA of the CDR3 is TGTGCCAGCTCACCAGGGCGGGGCACAGATACGCAGTATTTT.

The chain couples TRBV11-3 to TRBJ2-2; D may correspond to TRBD1 or TRBD2 (5 bases each). The CDR3 is made up of 17 amino acids. Germline-derived CDR1 and CDR2 are SGHNT and YENEEA. Deletions cut 5 bases from V and 1 base from J, with 17 bases between. CDR3 in amino acids: CASSPPWGIENTGELFF. The CDR3 nucleotides are TGTGCCAGCAGCCCCCCTTGGGGGATAGAGAACACCGGGGAGCTGTTTTTT.

This clonotype was detected only a few times. This chain links TRBV10-3 with TRBJ2-4; TRBD1 is a possible D gene (6 bases). CDR1 ENHRY and CDR2 SYGVKD come from the germline V gene. CDR3 length: 16 residues. V was shortened by 10 bases and J by 2 bases, with 21 bases between the two germline ends. The CDR3 DNA is TGTGCCACCCACCCTCAGGGGATGGTGACCAAAAACATTCAGTACTTC. This codes for CATHPQGMVTKNIQYF.

V and J are TRBV23-1 and TRBJ1-6, with unresolved D. TRBV23-1 is treated as an ORF (open reading frame) with a function not yet certain. Trimming pared 4 bases from V and 5 bases from J, leaving 18 bases between. This CDR3 spans 17 amino acids. The CDR3 DNA reads TGCGCCAGCAGTCCCGTGGTGCGGGAGGGCAATAATTCACCCCTCCACTTT. Amino acid sequence: CASSPVVREGNNSPLHF.

This clonotype has more than one count but fewer than ten. This rearrangement joins TRBV7-2 to TRBJ2-3, with unresolved D. CDR3 length equals 15 residues. Looked up from germline, CDR1 is SGHTA and CDR2 is FQGNSA. The V and J ends lost 1 base and 1 base respectively, with 9 bases between them. This chain's CDR3 is CASSLEGYGTDTQYF. In DNA form, the CDR3 reads TGTGCCAGCAGCTTAGAGGGCTATGGCACAGATACGCAGTATTTT.

Written as DNA, the CDR3 is TGTGCCAGCAGCTGGGGCCAGGGGTCGAACACTGAAGCTTTCTTT. This codes for CASSWGQGSNTEAFF. V is TRBV7-2 and J is TRBJ1-1, with a weak D call TRBD1 (6 bases). The CDR3 runs 15 residues. V was clipped by 4 bases and J by 1 base, with 13 bases between them. Germline V gives CDR1 SGHTA, CDR2 FQGNSA.

This clonotype was counted between two and nine times. The chain employs TRBV4-3 and TRBJ2-3, with TRBD2 identical over 8 bases. With V trimmed by 0 bases and J by 5 bases, 10 bases remained unmatched. The CDR3 runs to 17 residues. Germline assignment: CDR1 LGHNA and CDR2 YSLEER. CDR3 protein: CASSQEISGMAGDTQYF. The CDR3 region has the DNA TGCGCCAGCAGCCAAGAAATTAGCGGGATGGCGGGAGATACGCAGTATTTT.

The rearrangement joins TRBV11-1 to TRBJ2-7; 11 bases agree with TRBD1. The ends lost 5 bases at V and 2 bases at J; junction bases unmatched: 8. This CDR3 region has 16 residues. The germline CDR1 and CDR2 sequences are SGHAT and FQDESV (reference sequence). The CDR3 nucleotides read TGTGCCAGCAGCCTCAGGACAGGGGGCCCCACCTACGAGCAGTACTTC. Translation gives CASSLRTGGPTYEQYF.

V gene TRBV11-2 combines with J gene TRBJ2-3; TRBD2 matches 8 bases. The CDR3 contains 15 residues. Germline trimming cut 3 bases from V and 3 bases from J; bases unmatched to any gene: 5. CDR1 is SGHAT, CDR2 FQNNGV, per germline. CDR3 sequence: CASSFTGGRTDTQYF. CDR3 DNA: TGTGCCAGCAGCTTTACGGGGGGGCGGACAGATACGCAGTATTTT. Supplemented by reference TRBV11-2 and TRBJ2-3, the full variable domain reads EAGVAQSPRYKIIEKRQSVAFWCNPISGHATLYWYQQILGQGPKLLIQFQNNGVVDDSQLPKDRFSAERLKGVDSTLKIQPAKLEDSAVYLCASSFTGGRTDTQYFGPGTRLTVL.

The count of this clonotype is one. The chain has TRBV2 and TRBJ1-5, with D unresolved. Germline V gives CDR1 SNHLY, CDR2 FYNNEI. V gave up 6 bases and J gave up 6 bases, with 12 bases separating them. The CDR3 has 13 residues. CDR3 sequence (DNA): TGTGCCAGCAGATACTTGGTGGGTCAGCCCCAGCATTTT. Residues: CASRYLVGQPQHF. The variable domain in full, completed from reference TRBV2 and TRBJ1-5, reads EPEVTQTPSHQVTQMGQEVILRCVPISNHLYFYWYRQILGQKVEFLVSFYNNEISEKSEIFDDQFSVERPDGSNFTLKIRSTKLEDSAMYFCASRYLVGQPQHFGDGTRLSIL.

This clonotype was observed many times. The chain uses TRBV29-1 and TRBJ2-1; D not certain. CDR3 length: 10 residues. The V gene lost 4 bases and the J gene lost 7 bases, with 5 bases spanning the gap. Germline values: CDR1 SQVTM, CDR2 ANQGSEA. The CDR3 nucleotides read TGCAGCGTTGGGAGTAATGAGCAGTTCTTC. Its protein product is CSVGSNEQFF.

This clonotype was detected a few times. V and J are TRBV20-1 and TRBJ2-1, with a tentative D call TRBD2 (6 bases). CDR3 length: 15 amino acids. Between the trimmed V and J ends, which lost 3 bases and 0 bases, there was a span of 12 bases. Germline-derived CDR1 and CDR2 are DFQATT and SNEGSKA (reference sequence). The CDR3 DNA follows: TGCAGTGCTAGGAAGGAGACTAGCTCCTACAATGAGCAGTTCTTC. As protein: CSARKETSSYNEQFF.

The V gene is TRBV6-1, the J gene TRBJ2-5; 9 bases fit TRBD2. Germline values: CDR1 MNHNS, CDR2 SASEGT. There are 13 residues in the CDR3. V gave up 7 bases and J gave up 5 bases; unmatched junction bases: 5. The CDR3, as DNA: TGTGCCAGCACCGGGACTAGCAGGGAGACCCAGTACTTC. Protein: CASTGTSRETQYF.

This clonotype was detected only a few times. The chain combines TRBV5-4 with TRBJ1-1; perhaps TRBD1 as D (5 bases). Germline CDR1 is SGHNT and CDR2 is YYREEE (reference sequence). Between the trimmed V and J ends, which lost 6 bases and 0 bases, there was a span of 18 bases. The CDR3 has 16 residues. The CDR3 DNA sequence: TGTGCCAGCAAACAAGACGGTGGGGCCATGAACACTGAAGCTTTCTTT. Translation: CASKQDGGAMNTEAFF.

This clonotype was counted at least ten times. V and J are TRBV7-3 and TRBJ2-5; TRBD2 matches at 11 bases. Germline-derived CDR1 and CDR2 are SGHTA and FQGTGA. The V segment lost 5 bases and the J segment 4 bases; nucleotides outside the gene matches: 6. The length of the CDR3 is 15 residues. The CDR3 region is CASSPTSGMGETQYF. CDR3 DNA: TGTGCCAGCAGCCCGACTAGCGGGATGGGAGAGACCCAGTACTTC.

The table lists this clonotype with many counts. This chain joins TRBV5-1 and TRBJ2-6, with TRBD2 matching 9 bases. With 6 bases clipped from V and 3 bases from J, the junction kept 13 bases outside the gene matches. This CDR3 has 18 residues. In germline, CDR1 is SGHRS, CDR2 YFSETQ. The CDR3 is CASKVLAGGPRGANVLTF. CDR3 nucleotides: TGCGCCAGCAAAGTATTGGCGGGGGGGCCCCGTGGGGCCAACGTCCTGACTTTC.

Ten or more counts support this clonotype. This sequence joins TRBV7-3 and TRBJ2-4; D is tentatively TRBD1 or TRBD2 (5 bases each). V was pared by 6 bases and J by 9 bases, with 18 bases between. Germline CDR1 SGHTA, CDR2 FQGTGA. The length of the CDR3 is 14 residues. The CDR3 DNA follows: TGTGCCAGCAGTTCGGGGCCGCAGGAAAGCATTCAGTACTTC. Translating gives CASSSGPQESIQYF. Variable domain in full (rest from reference TRBV7-3 and TRBJ2-4): GAGVSQTPSNKVTEKGKYVELRCDPISGHTALYWYRQSLGQGPEFLIYFQGTGAADDSGLPNDRFFAVRPEGSVSTLKIQRTERGDSAVYLCASSSGPQESIQYFGAGTRLSVL.

This clonotype appeared a few times. The CDR3: CASSTQENNSPLHF. DNA for the CDR3: TGTGCCAGCTCAACACAGGAGAATAATTCACCCCTCCACTTT. The rearrangement uses TRBV18 and TRBJ1-6; tentative D call: TRBD1 (5 bases). Per the germline V gene, CDR1 is KGHSH and CDR2 is LQKENI. CDR3 length: 14 amino acids. Between the trimmed V and J ends, which lost 5 bases and 5 bases, there was a span of 10 bases.

The V gene is TRBV7-9, the J gene TRBJ2-7, with D possibly TRBD1 on 6 matching bases. CDR1 SEHNR and CDR2 FQNEAQ come from the germline V gene (reference sequence). Trimming stripped 5 bases from V and 3 bases from J, with 14 bases between. CDR3 length: 14 amino acids. The chain's CDR3 is CASSHDRKGYEQYF. CDR3 DNA sequence: TGTGCCAGCAGCCACGACAGGAAAGGCTACGAGCAGTACTTC.

This clonotype was counted a few times. The chain carries TRBV30 and TRBJ1-2; D is undetermined. This CDR3 is 12 amino acids long. V was cut by 5 bases and J by 8 bases, with 15 bases left in between. The germline V gene encodes CDR1 GTSNPN and CDR2 SVGIG (reference sequence). CDR3 sequence: CAWRPTLGGYTF. In DNA, the CDR3 is TGTGCCTGGCGCCCCACTCTCGGGGGCTACACCTTC.

This clonotype turned up a few times. The chain carries TRBV4-1 and TRBJ1-2, with D unclear. Trimming shortened V by 0 bases and J by 6 bases, and 14 bases separated the two germline ends. In germline, CDR1 is MGHRA, CDR2 YSYEKL. The length of the CDR3 is 15 residues. CDR3 DNA: TGCGCCAGCAGCCAAGATCAAGGCAGGATCAATGGCTACACCTTC. It encodes CASSQDQGRINGYTF.

This chain joins TRBV20-1 and TRBJ2-7; 16 nucleotides match TRBD2. The germline V gene encodes CDR1 DFQATT and CDR2 SNEGSKA (reference sequence). The CDR3 covers 15 residues. Unmatched junction bases numbered 2, after V lost 4 bases and J lost 2 bases. The CDR3 spells CSATGTSGRAYEQYF. The CDR3 coding sequence is TGCAGTGCTACGGGGACTAGCGGGAGGGCCTACGAGCAGTACTTC.

The V gene is TRBV5-1, the J gene TRBJ2-1; 10 bases line up with TRBD2. Germline loops: CDR1 SGHRS, CDR2 YFSETQ. Trimming took 4 bases from V and 10 from J; bases not matched to a gene: 14. The CDR3 length is 16 residues. Here the CDR3 DNA reads TGCGCCAGCAGCCCCGTAAGCGGGGGGGCTTGGCGGGAGCAGTTCTTC. This translates into CASSPVSGGAWREQFF.